A selection of T cell receptor beta chains follows, all from one sample in a study of blood T cells in healthy people across ages. Via MiXCR, TCRdb re-called the 5' RACE reads, giving one row per CDR3 protein. The repertoire consists of 600,000 to 1,000,000 distinct CDR3 sequences, with approximately 25% occurring once and the leading ten covering 3% to 4.5%. The same data also went into a second study, on T cells of mothers and their children.

Sequencing input: blood. These receptors were collected from a boy aged 5-17 years in good health. The CDR3 runs from the conserved cysteine through the conserved F or W. The D gene is left open where the match is weak. For some rows the clone size is stated as once, few or many, or as a class when expanded; others skip it.

j_call	d_call	v_call	clone_size	cdr3_nt	cdr3_aa
TRBJ1-5	TRBD1	TRBV6-6	few	TGTGCCAGCCGACAGGGGGATCAGCCCCAGCATTTT	CASRQGDQPQHF
TRBJ2-1	TRBD2	TRBV11-3	NA	TGTGCCAGCAGCGCCCGGACTAGCGGGGAATACAATGAGCAGTTCTTC	CASSARTSGEYNEQFF
TRBJ1-2	NA	TRBV29-1	few	TGCAGCGTTGAAGGGACAGAAAACTATGGCTACACCTTC	CSVEGTENYGYTF
TRBJ2-1	NA	TRBV29-1	many	TGCAGCGTTGGACGACTGGGGCAGTTCTTC	CSVGRLGQFF
TRBJ2-3	TRBD2	TRBV6-4	few	TGTGCCAGCAGTGACCTTAGAGCTAGCGGGAGAGGACTAGAAACAACAGATACGCAGTATTTT	CASSDLRASGRGLETTDTQYF
TRBJ2-5	NA	TRBV3-1	few	TGTGCCAGCAGCAATCCCCGTGGGGCCTCTCGGGAGACCCAGTACTTC	CASSNPRGASRETQYF
TRBJ1-4	NA	TRBV28	NA	TGTGCCAGCAGTATCACAGGCGAAAAACTGTTTTTT	CASSITGEKLFF
TRBJ2-1	TRBD2	TRBV20-1	few	TGCAGTGCTAGAGATCCCCCTAAGACTAGCGGATATGACAATGAGCAGTTCTTC	CSARDPPKTSGYDNEQFF
TRBJ1-1	NA	TRBV19	few	TGTGCCACCACAGGGTTCAACACTGAAGCTTTCTTT	CATTGFNTEAFF
TRBJ1-4	NA	TRBV6-2/TRBV6-3	NA	TGTGCCAGCAGTTACGCGGGTGCTTTCGAAAAACTGTTTTTT	CASSYAGAFEKLFF
TRBJ2-5	NA	TRBV2	NA	TGTGCCAGCAGTGTGGCCACAGGGAGGGTGGAGACCCAGTACTTC	CASSVATGRVETQYF
TRBJ1-2	TRBD1	TRBV29-1	few	TGCAGCGCCGCGGGACAGGAAATTAACCATGGCTACACCTTC	CSAAGQEINHGYTF
TRBJ2-1	TRBD2	TRBV27	many	TGTGCCAGCAGTCCTCGGCGGGAGTTCTACAATGAGCAGTTCTTC	CASSPRREFYNEQFF
TRBJ2-7	NA	TRBV28	NA	TGTGCCAGCAGTGAGGAGTTTCCAACCTCCTACGAGCAGTACTTC	CASSEEFPTSYEQYF
TRBJ1-2	NA	TRBV9	many	TGTGCCAGCAGCGTACAGGGGAAGGTTGGCTACACCTTC	CASSVQGKVGYTF
TRBJ1-2	NA	TRBV28	many	TGTGCCAGCAGTGAAAGGCATGGCTACACCTTC	CASSERHGYTF
TRBJ1-5	NA	TRBV19	NA	TGTGCCAGTAGTAAAGGGGCCTCCAATCAGCCCCAGCATTTT	CASSKGASNQPQHF
TRBJ2-7	TRBD2	TRBV5-5	NA	TGTGCCAGCAGCTACCAAATGGGACTAGCGGTCTACGAGCAGTACTTC	CASSYQMGLAVYEQYF
TRBJ2-5	NA	TRBV11-2	NA	TGTGCCAGCAGCTTACAACCTTATAGTGGGGAGACCCAGTACTTC	CASSLQPYSGETQYF
TRBJ2-5	TRBD2	TRBV4-1	NA	TGCGCCAGCAGCCATTCAGCGGGAGTGATCCAAGAGACCCAGTACTTC	CASSHSAGVIQETQYF
TRBJ2-7	NA	TRBV5-1	few	TGCGCCAGCAGCTTATTTACGGTCATTGGGGGATCCTACGAGCAGTACTTC	CASSLFTVIGGSYEQYF
TRBJ2-5	TRBD2	TRBV6-2/TRBV6-3	NA	TGTGCCAGTTTGAGAGCGGGGGGGCGGACCCAGTACTTC	CASLRAGGRTQYF